This T cell receptor beta chain came from a study of graft-versus-host responses after intestinal transplantation. Study overall: Each recipient received a multivisceral, liver-intestinal, or isolated intestinal graft.

This clone was counted between two and nine times. Clones were sequenced by immunoSEQ multiplex PCR, and TCRdb holds only the in-frame ones, with some missing. The sample includes 17,000 or so clones, more than 75% seen only once; the top ten take approximately 48%. J was trimmed by 6 bases and V by 4 bases; bases with no gene match: 8. Germline CDR1 is MNHNS and CDR2 is SASEGT. CDR3 length: 16 amino acids. The sample consisted of bone marrow, taken just under 130 days after transplant. The TCR comes from a human patient who received an intestinal transplant, so some T cells may come from the graft donor. The rearrangement joins TRBV6-1 to TRBJ1-4; 10 bases are a match to TRBD1. Here the CDR3 DNA reads TGTGCCAGCAGTGTCCAATCCGGGACAGGGGATGAAAAACTGTTTTTT. This sequence encodes CASSVQSGTGDEKLFF.